This TCR beta chain comes out of a study of OX40 agonist ivuxolimab in advanced cancers. Sequenced by immunoSEQ multiplex PCR; TCRdb stores in-frame clones only, minus some. In the table there are 9,000 to 15,000 clones, approximately 87% of which are singletons. Germline-derived CDR1 and CDR2 are PRHDT and FYEKMQ (reference sequence). Trimming left V 0 bases short and J 0 bases short, with 10 bases between. The CDR3 is 16 amino acids. The TCR comes from an adult with an advanced solid tumor such as melanoma, head and neck, liver or kidney cancer. The chain has TRBV13 and TRBJ2-3; D uncertain. Sequenced here: CD4+ or CD8+ T cells sorted from blood, sampled in a trial of the OX40 agonist ivuxolimab. The CDR3 nucleotides read TGTGCCAGCAGCTTAGGTGAAGCGCCTAGCACAGATACGCAGTATTTT. This sequence encodes CASSLGEAPSTDTQYF.